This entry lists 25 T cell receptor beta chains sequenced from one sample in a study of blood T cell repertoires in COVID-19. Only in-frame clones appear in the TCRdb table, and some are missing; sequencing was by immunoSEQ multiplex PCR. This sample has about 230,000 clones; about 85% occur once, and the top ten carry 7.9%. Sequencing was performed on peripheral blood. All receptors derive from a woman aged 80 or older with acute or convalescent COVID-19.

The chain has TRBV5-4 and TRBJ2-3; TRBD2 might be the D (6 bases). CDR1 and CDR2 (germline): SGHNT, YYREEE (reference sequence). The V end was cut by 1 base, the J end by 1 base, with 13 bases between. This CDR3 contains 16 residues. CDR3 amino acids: CASSLTWDSRTDTQYF. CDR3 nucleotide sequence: TGTGCCAGCAGCTTGACCTGGGACTCCCGCACAGATACGCAGTATTTT.

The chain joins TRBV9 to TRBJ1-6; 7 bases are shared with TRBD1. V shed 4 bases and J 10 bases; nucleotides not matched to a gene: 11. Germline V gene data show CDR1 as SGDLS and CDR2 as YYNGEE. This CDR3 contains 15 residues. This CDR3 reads CASSPETGSGSPLHF. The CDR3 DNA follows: TGTGCCAGCAGCCCAGAGACAGGGTCGGGGTCACCCCTCCACTTT.

In DNA form, the CDR3 reads TGTGCCAGCAGCTCGAGTGGGCAGTTCGTAACTGAAGCTTTCTTT. Translation gives CASSSSGQFVTEAFF. The rearrangement uses TRBV5-4 and TRBJ1-1; D is unresolved. The V end lost 3 bases, the J end lost 5 bases, and 17 bases lay between the germline ends. This CDR3 has 15 amino acids. Per germline, CDR1 SGHNT and CDR2 YYREEE (reference sequence).

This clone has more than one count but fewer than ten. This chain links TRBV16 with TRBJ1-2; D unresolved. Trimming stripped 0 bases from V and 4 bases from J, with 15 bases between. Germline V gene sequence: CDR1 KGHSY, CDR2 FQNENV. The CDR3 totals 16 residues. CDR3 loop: CASSQSAVGPVYGYTF. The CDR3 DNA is TGTGCCAGCAGCCAATCGGCAGTTGGGCCGGTCTATGGCTACACCTTC.

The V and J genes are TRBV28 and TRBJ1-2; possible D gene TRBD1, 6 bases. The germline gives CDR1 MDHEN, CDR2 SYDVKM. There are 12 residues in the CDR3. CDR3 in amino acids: CAGGRPNYGYTF. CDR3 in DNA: TGTGCTGGGGGCAGACCTAACTATGGCTACACCTTC.

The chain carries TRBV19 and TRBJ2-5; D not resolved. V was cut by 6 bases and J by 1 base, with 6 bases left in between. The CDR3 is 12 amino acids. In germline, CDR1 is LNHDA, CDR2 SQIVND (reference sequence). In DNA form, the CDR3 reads TGTGCCAGTAGCGGTCTCCAAGAGACCCAGTACTTC. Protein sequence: CASSGLQETQYF.

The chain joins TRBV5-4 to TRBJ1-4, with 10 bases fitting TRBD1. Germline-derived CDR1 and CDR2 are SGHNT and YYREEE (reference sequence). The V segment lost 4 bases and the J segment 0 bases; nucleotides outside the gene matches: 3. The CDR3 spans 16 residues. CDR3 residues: CASSGQGDATNEKLFF. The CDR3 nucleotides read TGTGCCAGCAGCGGACAGGGGGATGCAACTAATGAAAAACTGTTTTTT.

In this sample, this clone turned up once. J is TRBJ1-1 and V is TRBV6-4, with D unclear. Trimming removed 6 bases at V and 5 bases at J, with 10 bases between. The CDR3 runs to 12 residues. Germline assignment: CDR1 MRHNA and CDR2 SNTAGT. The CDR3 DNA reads TGTGCCAGCAGATGCCTGAGGACTGAAGCTTTCTTT. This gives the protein CASRCLRTEAFF.

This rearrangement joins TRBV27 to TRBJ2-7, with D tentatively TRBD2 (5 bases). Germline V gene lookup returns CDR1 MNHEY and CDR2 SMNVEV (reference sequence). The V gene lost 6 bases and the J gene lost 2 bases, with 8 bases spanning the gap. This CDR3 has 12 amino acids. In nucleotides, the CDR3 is TGTGCCAGCAGCCCCGGGGCCTACGAGCAGTACTTC. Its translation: CASSPGAYEQYF.

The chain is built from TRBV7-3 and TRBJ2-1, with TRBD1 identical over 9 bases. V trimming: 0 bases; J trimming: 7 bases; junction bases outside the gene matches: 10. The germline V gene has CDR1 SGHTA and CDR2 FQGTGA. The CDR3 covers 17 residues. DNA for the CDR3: TGTGCCAGCAGCTTAACGGGGACAGGGATATTGCGAAATGAGCAGTTCTTC. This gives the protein CASSLTGTGILRNEQFF.

The chain's CDR3 is CASSEYRGQNSPLHF. The CDR3 DNA reads TGTGCCAGCAGTGAATATAGGGGACAGAATTCACCCCTCCACTTT. The gene calls are TRBV25-1 and TRBJ1-6, with 7 bases that match TRBD1. Germline V gene data show CDR1 as MGHDK and CDR2 as SYGVNS. V shed 0 bases, J shed 7 bases, and the junction held 3 bases outside the gene matches. The CDR3 runs to 15 residues. Full variable domain (remainder filled in from reference TRBV25-1 and TRBJ1-6): EADIYQTPRYLVIGTGKKITLECSQTMGHDKMYWYQQDPGMELHLIHYSYGVNSTEKGDLSSESTVSRIRTEHFPLTLESARPSHTSQYLCASSEYRGQNSPLHFGNGTRLTVT.

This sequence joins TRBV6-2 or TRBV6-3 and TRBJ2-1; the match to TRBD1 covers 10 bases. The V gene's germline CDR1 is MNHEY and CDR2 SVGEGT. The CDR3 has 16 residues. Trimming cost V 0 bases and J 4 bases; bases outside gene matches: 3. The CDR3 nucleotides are TGTGCCAGCAGTTACTCGAGGGGACAGGGGTACAATGAGCAGTTCTTC. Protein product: CASSYSRGQGYNEQFF.

CDR3 nucleotides: TGTGCCAGCAGCCAGGGACAGGGGAGAGCTGGAAACACCATATATTTT. Its protein product is CASSQGQGRAGNTIYF. J is TRBJ1-3 and V is TRBV3-1 (or the pseudogene TRBV3-2), with 10 bases that match TRBD1. J lost 2 bases, V lost 3 bases, and 4 bases had no gene match. The CDR3 loop spans 16 amino acids. The germline gives CDR1 LGHDT, CDR2 YNNKEL (reference sequence).

The CDR3 loop reads CASSYYTQGIAEAFF. CDR3 bases: TGTGCCAGCAGCTACTACACGCAGGGTATCGCTGAAGCTTTCTTT. V and J are TRBV3-1 (or the pseudogene TRBV3-2) and TRBJ1-1, with D possibly TRBD1 on 5 matching bases. This CDR3 comprises 15 residues. Between the trimmed V and J ends, which lost 5 bases and 6 bases, there was a span of 19 bases. Germline V gives CDR1 LGHDT, CDR2 YNNKEL (reference sequence).

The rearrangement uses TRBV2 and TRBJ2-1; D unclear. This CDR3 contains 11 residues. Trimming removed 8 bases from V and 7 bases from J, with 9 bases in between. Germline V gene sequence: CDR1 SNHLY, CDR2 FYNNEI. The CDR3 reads CASGVLNEQFF. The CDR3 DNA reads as TGTGCCAGCGGAGTGTTAAATGAGCAGTTCTTC.

The CDR3 is CASSSVQGNTGELFF. CDR3 sequence (DNA): TGCGCCAGCAGCTCGGTTCAGGGCAACACCGGGGAGCTGTTTTTT. J is TRBJ2-2 and V is TRBV5-1, with D possibly matching TRBD1 (5 bases). Germline assignment: CDR1 SGHRS and CDR2 YFSETQ. This CDR3 is built from 15 residues. Trimming left V 3 bases short and J 2 bases short, with 11 bases between.

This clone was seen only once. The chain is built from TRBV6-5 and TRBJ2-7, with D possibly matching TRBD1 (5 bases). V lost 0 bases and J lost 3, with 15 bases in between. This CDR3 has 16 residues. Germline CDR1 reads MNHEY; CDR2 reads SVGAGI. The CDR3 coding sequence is TGTGCCAGCAGTTACTCTCTCCCAGGGCGAAACTACGAGCAGTACTTC. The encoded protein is CASSYSLPGRNYEQYF.

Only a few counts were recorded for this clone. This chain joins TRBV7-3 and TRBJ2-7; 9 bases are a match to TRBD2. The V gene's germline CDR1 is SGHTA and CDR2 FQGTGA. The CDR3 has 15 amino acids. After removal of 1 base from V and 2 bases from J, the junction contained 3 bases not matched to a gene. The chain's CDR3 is CASSLMPSGAYEQYF. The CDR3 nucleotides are TGTGCCAGCAGCTTAATGCCTAGCGGGGCCTACGAGCAGTACTTC.

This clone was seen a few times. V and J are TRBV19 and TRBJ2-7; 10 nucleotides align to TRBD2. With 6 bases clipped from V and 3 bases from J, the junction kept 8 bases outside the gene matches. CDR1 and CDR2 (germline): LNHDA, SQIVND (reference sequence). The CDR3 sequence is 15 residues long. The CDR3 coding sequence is TGTGCCAGTAGCCCCGGACTAGCGGCGGGCTACGAGCAGTACTTC. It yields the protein CASSPGLAAGYEQYF.

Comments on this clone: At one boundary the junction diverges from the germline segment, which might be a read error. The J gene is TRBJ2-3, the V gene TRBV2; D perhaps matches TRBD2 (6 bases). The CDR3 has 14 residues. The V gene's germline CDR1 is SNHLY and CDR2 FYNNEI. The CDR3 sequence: CASCLTGVEDTRYF. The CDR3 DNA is TGTGCCAGCTGTCTAACGGGAGTGGAGGATACGCGGTATTTT.

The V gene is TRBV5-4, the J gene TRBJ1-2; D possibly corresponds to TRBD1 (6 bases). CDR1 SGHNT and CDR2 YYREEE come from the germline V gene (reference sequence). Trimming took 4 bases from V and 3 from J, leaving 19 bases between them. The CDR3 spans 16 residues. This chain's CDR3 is CASSHPDRKWDYGYTF. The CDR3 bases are TGTGCCAGCAGCCACCCCGACAGGAAGTGGGACTATGGCTACACCTTC.

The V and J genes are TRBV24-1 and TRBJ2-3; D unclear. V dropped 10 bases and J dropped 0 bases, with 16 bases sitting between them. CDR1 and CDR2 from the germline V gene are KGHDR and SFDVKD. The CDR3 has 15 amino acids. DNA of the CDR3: TGTGCCACATCACCTGCCTCCACTAGCACAGATACGCAGTATTTT. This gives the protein CATSPASTSTDTQYF.

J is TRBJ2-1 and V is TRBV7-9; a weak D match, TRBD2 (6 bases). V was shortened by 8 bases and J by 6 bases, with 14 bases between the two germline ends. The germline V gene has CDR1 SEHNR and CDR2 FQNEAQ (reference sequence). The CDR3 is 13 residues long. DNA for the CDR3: TGTGCCAGCGAAAGACTAGGTATCAATGAGCAGTTCTTC. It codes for CASERLGINEQFF.

This CDR3 reads CASSEARGTGGVGQPQHF. The DNA for the CDR3 is TGTGCCAGCAGTGAAGCGCGAGGGACAGGGGGTGTGGGGCAGCCCCAGCATTTT. V usage is TRBV2 and J usage is TRBJ1-5, with 11 bases identical to TRBD1. CDR3 length: 18 amino acids. In germline, CDR1 is SNHLY, CDR2 FYNNEI. V dropped 0 bases and J dropped 7; count of bases not matched to a gene: 11.

CDR3: CASSPRQGARNTEAFF. The DNA for the CDR3 is TGTGCCAGCAGCCCCCGACAGGGGGCCCGGAACACTGAAGCTTTCTTT. This chain connects TRBV11-1 to TRBJ1-1; 10 bases map to TRBD1. V trimming: 5 bases; J trimming: 1 base; junction bases outside the gene matches: 7. Germline V gene data show CDR1 as SGHAT and CDR2 as FQDESV (reference sequence). The CDR3 is 16 residues long.